This is a list of T cell receptor beta chains from one sample in a study of a mutant IDH1 vaccine in newly diagnosed glioma. Some clones are missing from TCRdb's copy, which holds only in-frame ones; the method was immunoSEQ multiplex PCR. The sample lists over 45,000 clones, 85% to 95% seen once, with 2% to 2.5% in the top ten. Antigens for these TCRs are unknown. The sequencing here drew on PBMCs, taken from a glioma patient whose treatment included an IDH1 peptide vaccine. These receptors were collected from a man between 50 and 59 years old with glioma. Each CDR3 is given with its conserved first and last residue. The D gene is left open where the match is weak. The size of a clone is reported for some rows only, either as once, few or many, or as a class for expanded clones.

TRBJ2-1	.	13	once	TRBV27	CASSLYPSNEQFF	TGTGCCAGCAGTTTATACCCATCTAATGAGCAGTTCTTC
TRBJ1-1	TRBD1	13	.	TRBV7-2	CASSATGGTEAFF	TGTGCCAGCAGCGCGACAGGGGGCACTGAAGCTTTCTTT
TRBJ2-1	.	13	.	TRBV10-1	CASSETGYDEQFF	TGCGCCAGCAGTGAGACAGGGTACGATGAGCAGTTCTTC
TRBJ1-2	.	14	.	TRBV28	CASSLGGQIYGYTF	TGTGCCAGCAGTTTGGGGGGGCAAATTTATGGCTACACCTTC
TRBJ1-6	TRBD1	14	once	TRBV7-9	CASSWDRDNSPLHF	TGTGCCAGCAGCTGGGACAGGGACAATTCACCCCTCCACTTT
TRBJ2-1	TRBD2	15	.	TRBV9	CASSDGGSSYNEQFF	TGTGCCAGCAGCGACGGGGGGAGCTCCTACAATGAGCAGTTCTTC
TRBJ2-1	.	11	.	TRBV19	CASSMSNEQFF	TGTGCCAGTAGTATGAGCAATGAGCAGTTCTTC
TRBJ1-2	.	14	.	TRBV28	CASLGRQTNYGYTF	TGTGCCAGTTTGGGGCGACAGACTAACTATGGCTACACCTTC
TRBJ1-4	.	16	once	TRBV15	CATSRPPGAGGEKLFF	TGTGCCACCAGCAGGCCCCCAGGGGCCGGTGGTGAAAAACTGTTTTTT
TRBJ2-6	.	16	.	TRBV7-2	CASSSDSAYGTVVLTF	TGTGCCAGCAGCTCCGACAGCGCCTATGGGACCGTCGTCCTGACTTTC
TRBJ2-7	TRBD1	15	.	TRBV19	CASSIEDRGLYEQYF	TGTGCCAGTAGTATAGAAGACAGGGGGCTCTACGAGCAGTACTTC
TRBJ2-5	TRBD2	13	.	TRBV6-5	CASGGLVKETQYF	TGTGCCAGCGGGGGACTAGTGAAAGAGACCCAGTACTTC
TRBJ1-2	TRBD1	12	once	TRBV28	CASRNRGNGYTF	TGTGCCAGCAGAAACAGGGGGAACGGCTACACCTTC
TRBJ2-7	.	18	.	TRBV15	CATSRDLARGEPSYEQYF	TGTGCCACCAGCAGAGATCTTGCTAGAGGGGAACCCTCCTACGAGCAGTACTTC
TRBJ1-3	TRBD1	12	.	TRBV7-9	CASSLGQGTIYF	TGTGCCAGCAGCTTAGGACAGGGCACCATATATTTT
TRBJ1-1	.	12	few	TRBV30	CAWNRVNTEAFF	TGTGCCTGGAACAGGGTGAACACTGAAGCTTTCTTT
TRBJ1-5	.	14	.	TRBV18	CASSPDGSNQPQHF	TGTGCCAGCTCCCCAGACGGTAGCAATCAGCCCCAGCATTTT
TRBJ2-7	TRBD1	13	.	TRBV30	CAWDRGTSYEQYF	TGTGCCTGGGACAGGGGGACCTCCTACGAGCAGTACTTC
TRBJ1-6	.	14	.	TRBV2	CASSEGRRNSPLHF	TGTGCCAGCAGTGAAGGGCGGCGAAATTCACCCCTCCACTTT
TRBJ2-7	.	14	.	TRBV9	CASSVGDRSYEQYF	TGTGCCAGCAGCGTAGGTGACAGGAGCTACGAGCAGTACTTC
TRBJ2-7	TRBD1	12	.	TRBV28	CASDRGIGEQYF	TGTGCCAGCGACAGGGGGATAGGAGAGCAGTACTTC
TRBJ2-5	TRBD2	18	.	TRBV5-1	CASSLGGLGSGGEETQYF	TGCGCCAGCAGCTTGGGGGGACTTGGTAGCGGGGGTGAAGAGACCCAGTACTTC
TRBJ2-5	.	15	few	TRBV6-4	CASRGETLHQETQYF	TGTGCCAGCAGGGGTGAAACCTTACACCAAGAGACCCAGTACTTC
TRBJ1-1	TRBD1	15	.	TRBV7-9	CASSLEGAVNTEAFF	TGTGCCAGCAGCTTAGAGGGGGCGGTGAACACTGAAGCTTTCTTT
TRBJ2-7	.	16	.	TRBV7-2	CASSRTGTQGSYEQYF	TGTGCCAGCAGCCGGACCGGGACCCAAGGCTCCTACGAGCAGTACTTC
TRBJ1-5	.	15	.	TRBV9	CASSVSGRLNQPQHF	TGTGCCAGCAGCGTATCTGGCAGGCTCAATCAGCCCCAGCATTTT
TRBJ1-1	TRBD1	14	.	TRBV27	CASRKGQENTEAFF	TGTGCCAGCAGAAAGGGACAGGAGAACACTGAAGCTTTCTTT
TRBJ1-6	.	15	.	TRBV5-6	CASSLTGIYNSPLHF	TGTGCCAGCAGCTTAACAGGAATCTATAATTCACCCCTCCACTTT
TRBJ2-2	TRBD2	15	.	TRBV5-1	CASKGSSGGSGELFF	TGCGCCAGCAAGGGGTCGAGCGGGGGGTCCGGGGAGCTGTTTTTT
TRBJ1-5	.	16	.	TRBV7-2	CASSLAGPGNDQPQHF	TGTGCCAGCAGCTTAGCGGGGCCGGGCAATGATCAGCCCCAGCATTTT
TRBJ2-1	TRBD2	13	.	TRBV6-5	CASSLAGYNEQFF	TGTGCCAGCAGTCTAGCGGGGTACAATGAGCAGTTCTTC
TRBJ2-3	TRBD2	17	.	TRBV5-8	CASSSGTSGGYTDTQYF	TGTGCCAGCAGCTCGGGGACTAGCGGTGGATACACAGATACGCAGTATTTT
TRBJ2-7	.	14	.	TRBV7-9	CASSLAGSPYEQYF	TGTGCCAGCAGCTTAGCAGGGTCTCCCTACGAGCAGTACTTC
TRBJ2-7	TRBD2	15	.	TRBV9	CASSAGGSGDYEQYF	TGTGCCAGCAGTGCCGGGGGTAGCGGGGACTACGAGCAGTACTTC
TRBJ2-7	.	14	.	TRBV28	CASSLLRPPFEQYF	TGTGCCAGCAGTTTACTCAGGCCCCCTTTCGAGCAGTACTTC
TRBJ1-4	.	14	.	TRBV7-2	CASSVINRHEKLFF	TGTGCCAGCAGCGTAATTAATCGACATGAAAAACTGTTTTTT
TRBJ1-3	TRBD1	16	.	TRBV9	CASSGPWDSSGNTIYF	TGTGCCAGCAGCGGACCATGGGACAGCTCTGGAAACACCATATATTTT
TRBJ2-7	TRBD1	15	.	TRBV7-9	CASSLASAGGYEQYF	TGTGCCAGCAGCTTAGCGTCGGCAGGGGGCTACGAGCAGTACTTC
TRBJ2-1	.	14	once	TRBV5-6	CASSLGSPYNEQFF	TGTGCCAGCAGCTTGGGTAGCCCCTACAATGAGCAGTTCTTC
TRBJ1-3	.	14	.	TRBV7-6	CASSLASVGNTIYF	TGTGCCAGCAGCTTAGCGTCTGTTGGAAACACCATATATTTT
TRBJ1-1	.	13	once	TRBV18	CASSPADAREAFF	TGTGCCAGCTCACCGGCGGACGCTCGGGAAGCTTTCTTT
TRBJ2-5	.	15	.	TRBV6-5	CASRRSGAARETQYF	TGTGCCAGCAGGCGTTCGGGGGCCGCCAGGGAGACCCAGTACTTC
TRBJ1-1	TRBD1	16	.	TRBV29-1	CSVLDRAGRGGTEAFF	TGCAGCGTCCTCGACAGGGCGGGGCGTGGAGGCACTGAAGCTTTCTTT
TRBJ2-1	TRBD1	11	.	TRBV27	CATDRGDEQFF	TGTGCCACTGACAGGGGCGATGAGCAGTTCTTC
TRBJ2-2	.	14	.	TRBV18	CASSPGLSTGELFF	TGTGCCAGCTCACCAGGGTTGAGCACCGGGGAGCTGTTTTTT
TRBJ2-1	.	16	.	TRBV7-9	CASSVGNRVSYNEQFF	TGTGCCAGCAGCGTAGGGAACAGGGTGTCCTACAATGAGCAGTTCTTC
TRBJ2-3	.	16	.	TRBV5-6	CASSLQVFSSTDTQYF	TGTGCCAGCAGCTTACAGGTTTTCTCTAGCACAGATACGCAGTATTTT
TRBJ1-1	.	12	.	TRBV7-9	CASSWPEAEAFF	TGTGCCAGCAGCTGGCCCGAGGCAGAAGCTTTCTTT
TRBJ1-2	TRBD1	15	.	TRBV29-1	CSARQGARDNYGYTF	TGCAGCGCCCGACAGGGGGCGCGTGACAACTATGGCTACACCTTC
TRBJ1-2	TRBD1	15	.	TRBV5-4	CASTSSGQGKYGYTF	TGTGCCAGCACTTCTAGCGGACAGGGGAAATACGGCTACACCTTC
TRBJ2-2	.	12	.	TRBV2	CASSYLPGELFF	TGTGCCAGCAGCTACCTCCCCGGGGAGCTGTTTTTT
TRBJ2-7	TRBD1	13	.	TRBV29-1	CSVGTASSYEQYF	TGCAGCGTCGGGACAGCTAGCTCCTACGAGCAGTACTTC
TRBJ1-5	TRBD1	16	.	TRBV18	CASSQGQGQTLSAQHF	TGTGCCAGCTCCCAAGGACAGGGACAGACACTATCAGCCCAGCATTTT
TRBJ1-4	.	14	once	TRBV30	CAWREGAGEEKLFF	TGTGCCTGGAGGGAAGGGGCTGGGGAGGAAAAACTGTTTTTT
TRBJ1-4	.	13	.	TRBV29-1	CSAEGAANEKLFF	TGCAGCGCCGAAGGGGCAGCTAATGAAAAACTGTTTTTT